Each of the 6 T cell receptor beta chains below was sequenced from the same sample in a study of CD8 T cells in Susac syndrome. Reverse transcription of roughly 0.45 to 1 ug RNA was performed with random hexamers. TCRdb called the immunoSEQ multiplex PCR reads again in MiXCR, with one record for every CDR3 protein. The sample consists of more than 150,000 distinct CDR3 sequences, roughly 94% of them appearing once. Material for sequencing was CD8+ T cells from PBMCs. These receptors all stem from a human donor with multiple sclerosis.

The V and J genes are TRBV11-2 and TRBJ2-7; D may correspond to TRBD1 or TRBD2 (6 bases each). From germline, CDR1 is SGHAT and CDR2 FQNNGV. The CDR3 spans 14 residues. Trimming cost V 3 bases and J 3 bases, with 12 bases left between them. The CDR3 DNA reads as TGTGCCAGCAGCTTGGGGGGCCTAAACTACGAGCAGTACTTC. Protein product: CASSLGGLNYEQYF. The whole variable domain, filled in from reference TRBV11-2 and TRBJ2-7, reads EAGVAQSPRYKIIEKRQSVAFWCNPISGHATLYWYQQILGQGPKLLIQFQNNGVVDDSQLPKDRFSAERLKGVDSTLKIQPAKLEDSAVYLCASSLGGLNYEQYFGPGTRLTVT.

The J gene is TRBJ1-2, the V gene TRBV6-5, with D hard to call. Germline values: CDR1 MNHEY, CDR2 SVGAGI. Deletions cut 0 bases from V and 4 bases from J, with 6 bases between. This CDR3 comprises 13 residues. CDR3 protein: CASSYSKSYGYTF. CDR3 bases: TGTGCCAGCAGTTACTCAAAAAGCTATGGCTACACCTTC.

This chain links TRBV20-1 with TRBJ1-2; tentatively, D is TRBD1 (6 bases). The CDR3 spans 15 residues. In germline, CDR1 is DFQATT, CDR2 SNEGSKA (reference sequence). The V gene lost 0 bases and the J gene lost 4 bases, with 15 bases spanning the gap. The DNA of the CDR3 is TGCAGTGCTAGAGAGGGTGGGGGCTCTACCTATGGCTACACCTTC. This codes for CSAREGGGSTYGYTF.

J is TRBJ1-2 and V is TRBV29-1; D is undetermined. The CDR3 is 11 residues long. Trimming pared 3 bases from V and 0 bases from J, leaving 2 bases between. Germline V gene sequence: CDR1 SQVTM, CDR2 ANQGSEA. The CDR3 bases are TGCAGCGTTGAGTCTAACTATGGCTACACCTTC. Translating it yields CSVESNYGYTF.

The CDR3: CASSSRGLDRSYGYTF. CDR3 nucleotide sequence: TGTGCCAGCAGCTCCAGGGGTTTAGATCGTAGCTATGGCTACACCTTC. J is TRBJ1-2 and V is TRBV2, with a weak D call TRBD1 (6 bases). The CDR3 has 16 amino acids. V dropped 6 bases and J dropped 4 bases, with 21 bases sitting between them. CDR1 SNHLY and CDR2 FYNNEI come from the germline V gene.

The genes are TRBV3-1 and TRBJ2-3; 13 nucleotides match TRBD2. V shed 2 bases, J shed 3 bases, and the junction held 5 bases outside the gene matches. The CDR3 is 17 residues long. Germline CDR1 reads LGHDT; CDR2 reads YNNKEL (reference sequence). The CDR3 reads CASSQPGLAGPTDTQYF. CDR3 DNA: TGTGCCAGCAGCCAACCGGGACTAGCGGGGCCAACAGATACGCAGTATTTT.